This TCR beta chain was recorded in a study of T cell responses to AZD1222 COVID-19 vaccine. Germline V gives CDR1 MNHEY, CDR2 SMNVEV (reference sequence). After removal of 0 bases from V and 7 bases from J, the junction contained 8 bases not matched to a gene. The CDR3 is made up of 16 amino acids. TCRdb's table, derived via immunoSEQ multiplex PCR, lists solely in-frame clones and lacks some. The profile shows about 110,000 clones, around 82% of them singletons. The chain recombines TRBV27 with TRBJ2-1, with 8 bases that match TRBD2. Source: peripheral blood, taken on day 0 of AZD1222 vaccination. This sequence was found in an adult in good health. DNA of the CDR3: TGTGCCAGCAGTTTATCATTAGCGGGAAGGAGGAATGAGCAGTTCTTC. Translation gives CASSLSLAGRRNEQFF.